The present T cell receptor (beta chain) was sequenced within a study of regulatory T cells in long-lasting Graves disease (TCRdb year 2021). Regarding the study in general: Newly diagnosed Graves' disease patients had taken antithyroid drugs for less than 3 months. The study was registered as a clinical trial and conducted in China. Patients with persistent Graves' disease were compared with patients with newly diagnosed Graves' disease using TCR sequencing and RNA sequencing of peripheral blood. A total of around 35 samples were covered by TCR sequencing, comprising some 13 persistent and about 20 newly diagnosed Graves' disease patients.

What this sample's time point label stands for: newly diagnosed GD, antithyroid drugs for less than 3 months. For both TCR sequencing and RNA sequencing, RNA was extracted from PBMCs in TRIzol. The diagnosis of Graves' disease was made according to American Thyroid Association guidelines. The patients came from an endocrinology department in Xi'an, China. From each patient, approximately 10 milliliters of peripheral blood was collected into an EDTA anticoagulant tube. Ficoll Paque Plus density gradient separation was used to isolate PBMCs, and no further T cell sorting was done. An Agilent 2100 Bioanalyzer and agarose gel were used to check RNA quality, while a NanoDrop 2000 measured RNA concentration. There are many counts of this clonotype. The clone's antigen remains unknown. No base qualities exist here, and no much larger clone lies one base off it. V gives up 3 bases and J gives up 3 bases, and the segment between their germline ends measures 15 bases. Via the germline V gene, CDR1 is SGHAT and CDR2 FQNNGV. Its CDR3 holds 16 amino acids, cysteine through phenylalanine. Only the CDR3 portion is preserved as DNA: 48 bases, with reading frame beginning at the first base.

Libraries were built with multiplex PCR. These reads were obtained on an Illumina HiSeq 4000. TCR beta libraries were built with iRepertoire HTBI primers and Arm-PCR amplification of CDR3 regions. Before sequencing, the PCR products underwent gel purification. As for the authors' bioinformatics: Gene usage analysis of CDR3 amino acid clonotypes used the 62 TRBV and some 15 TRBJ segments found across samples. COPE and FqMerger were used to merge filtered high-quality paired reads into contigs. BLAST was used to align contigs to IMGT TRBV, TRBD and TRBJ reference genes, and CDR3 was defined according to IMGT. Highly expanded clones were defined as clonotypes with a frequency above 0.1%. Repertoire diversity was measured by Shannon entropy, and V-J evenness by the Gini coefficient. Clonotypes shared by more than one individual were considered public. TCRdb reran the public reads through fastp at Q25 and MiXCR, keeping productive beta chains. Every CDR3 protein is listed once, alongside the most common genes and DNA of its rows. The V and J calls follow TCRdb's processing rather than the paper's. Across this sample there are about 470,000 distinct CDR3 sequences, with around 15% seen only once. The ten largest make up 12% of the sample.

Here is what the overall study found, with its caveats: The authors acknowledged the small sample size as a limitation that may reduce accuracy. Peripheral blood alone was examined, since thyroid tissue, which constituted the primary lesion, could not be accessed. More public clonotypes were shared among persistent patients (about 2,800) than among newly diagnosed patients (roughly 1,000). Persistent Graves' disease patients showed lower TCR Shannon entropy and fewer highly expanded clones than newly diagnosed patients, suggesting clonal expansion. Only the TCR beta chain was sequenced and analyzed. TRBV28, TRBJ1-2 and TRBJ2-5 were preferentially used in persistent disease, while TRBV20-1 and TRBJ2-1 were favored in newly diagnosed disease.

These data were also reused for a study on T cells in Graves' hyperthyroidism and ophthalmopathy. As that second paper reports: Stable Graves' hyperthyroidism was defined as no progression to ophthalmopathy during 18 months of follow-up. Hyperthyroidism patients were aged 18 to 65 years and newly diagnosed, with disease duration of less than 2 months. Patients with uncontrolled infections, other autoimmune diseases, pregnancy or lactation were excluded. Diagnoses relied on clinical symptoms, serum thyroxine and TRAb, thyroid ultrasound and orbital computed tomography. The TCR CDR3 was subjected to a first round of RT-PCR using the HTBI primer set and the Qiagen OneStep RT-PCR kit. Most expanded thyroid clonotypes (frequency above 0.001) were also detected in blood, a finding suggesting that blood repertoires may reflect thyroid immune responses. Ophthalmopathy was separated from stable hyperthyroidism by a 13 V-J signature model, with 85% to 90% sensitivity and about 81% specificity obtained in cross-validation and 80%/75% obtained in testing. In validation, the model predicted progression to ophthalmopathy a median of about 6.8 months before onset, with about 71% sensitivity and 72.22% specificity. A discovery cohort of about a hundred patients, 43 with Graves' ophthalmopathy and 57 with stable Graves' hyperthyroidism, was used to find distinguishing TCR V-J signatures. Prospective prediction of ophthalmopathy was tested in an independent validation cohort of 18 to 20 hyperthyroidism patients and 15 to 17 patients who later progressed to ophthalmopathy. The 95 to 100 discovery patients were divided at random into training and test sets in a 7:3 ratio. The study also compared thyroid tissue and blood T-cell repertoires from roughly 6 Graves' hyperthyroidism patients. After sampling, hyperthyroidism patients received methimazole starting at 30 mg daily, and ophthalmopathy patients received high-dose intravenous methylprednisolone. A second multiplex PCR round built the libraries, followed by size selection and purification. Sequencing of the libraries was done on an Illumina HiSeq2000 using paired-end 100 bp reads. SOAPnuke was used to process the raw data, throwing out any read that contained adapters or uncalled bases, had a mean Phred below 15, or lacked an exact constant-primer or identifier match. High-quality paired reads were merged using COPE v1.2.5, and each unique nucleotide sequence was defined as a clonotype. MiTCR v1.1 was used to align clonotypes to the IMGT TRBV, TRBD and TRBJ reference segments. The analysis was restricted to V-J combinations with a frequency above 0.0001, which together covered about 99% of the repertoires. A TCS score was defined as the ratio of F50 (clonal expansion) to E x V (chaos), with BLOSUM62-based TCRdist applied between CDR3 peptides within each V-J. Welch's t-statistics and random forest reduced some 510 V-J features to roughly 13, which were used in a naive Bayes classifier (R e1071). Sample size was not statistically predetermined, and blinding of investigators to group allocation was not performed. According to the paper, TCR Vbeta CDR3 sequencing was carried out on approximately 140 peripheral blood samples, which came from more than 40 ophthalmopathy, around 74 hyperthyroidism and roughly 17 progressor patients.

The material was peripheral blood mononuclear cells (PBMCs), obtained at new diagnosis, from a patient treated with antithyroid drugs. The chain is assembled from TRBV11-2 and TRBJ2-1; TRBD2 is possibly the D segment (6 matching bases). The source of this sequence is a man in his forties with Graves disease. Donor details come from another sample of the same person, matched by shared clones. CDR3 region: CASSFYGTLLYNEQFF. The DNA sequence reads TGTGCCAGCAGCTTTTACGGGACTCTTCTCTACAATGAGCAGTTCTTC. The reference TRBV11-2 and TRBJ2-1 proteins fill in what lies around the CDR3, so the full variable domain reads EAGVAQSPRYKIIEKRQSVAFWCNPISGHATLYWYQQILGQGPKLLIQFQNNGVVDDSQLPKDRFSAERLKGVDSTLKIQPAKLEDSAVYLCASSFYGTLLYNEQFFGPGTRLTVL.